This passage covers 15 T cell receptor beta chains from one sample sequenced in a study of identical twins (dated by TCRdb to the mid-2010s). Library construction relied on 5' RACE. The run used an Illumina HiSeq 2000. TCRdb reanalyzed the raw reads on its own, using fastp at Q25 for trimming and MiXCR for clone calling, and kept in-frame beta chains. Each entry is one CDR3 protein sequence, shown with its most common DNA and genes. The sample yields 1.5 million to 2 million distinct CDR3 sequences; 32% were counted once. About 0.27% of the sample comes from the top ten. Input material: cord blood. These TCRs come from a newborn girl in good health.

This clonotype was counted between two and nine times. This chain uses TRBV5-1 with TRBJ2-3, with 13 positions matching TRBD2. Trimming took 0 bases from V and 3 from J; bases not matched to a gene: 4. The CDR3 length is 17 residues. CDR1 and CDR2 (germline): SGHRS, YFSETQ. CDR3 sequence reads: CASSLGTLAGGTDTQYF. The CDR3 DNA reads as TGCGCCAGCAGCTTGGGGACACTAGCGGGAGGGACAGATACGCAGTATTTT.

The gene calls are TRBV7-2 and TRBJ2-3, with 12 positions matching TRBD2. The length of the CDR3 is 17 residues. J was trimmed by 4 bases and V by 3 bases; bases with no gene match: 8. Germline values: CDR1 SGHTA, CDR2 FQGNSA. CDR3 loop: CASSFSSLAGGADTQYF. CDR3 sequence (DNA): TGTGCCAGCAGCTTTTCTTCCCTAGCGGGGGGGGCAGATACGCAGTATTTT.

The chain joins TRBV10-3 to TRBJ1-5, with D hard to call. Germline V gene sequence: CDR1 ENHRY, CDR2 SYGVKD. The CDR3 is made up of 14 amino acids. V was cut by 10 bases and J by 3 bases, with 16 bases left in between. CDR3 sequence (DNA): TGTGCCACCCGGCCGGTGCAGGTCAATCAGCCCCAGCATTTT. The encoded protein is CATRPVQVNQPQHF.

This sequence joins TRBV12-5 and TRBJ1-1, with D possibly being TRBD1 (5 bases). This CDR3 region has 11 residues. Looked up from germline, CDR1 is LGHNT and CDR2 is FRNRAP. Trimming removed 6 bases at V and 10 bases at J, with 12 bases between. The CDR3: CASGPEGPAFF. The CDR3 coding sequence is TGTGCTAGTGGCCCAGAGGGGCCAGCTTTCTTT.

In its sample, this clonotype was seen a few times. The chain uses TRBV7-9 and TRBJ1-2, with 8 bases fitting TRBD1. V was clipped by 0 bases and J by 3 bases; unmatched bases: 15. The CDR3 is 19 amino acids. Per the germline V gene, CDR1 is SEHNR and CDR2 is FQNEAQ (reference sequence). The CDR3 bases are TGTGCCAGCAGCTTAGCGAGTCGGTTCACAGGGGGTATTGACTATGGCTACACCTTC. Translation: CASSLASRFTGGIDYGYTF.

This clonotype was observed a few times. Germline and junction disagree at one end, which may indicate a read error. This chain joins TRBV5-1 and TRBJ2-1; a weak D match, TRBD2 (6 bases). The CDR3 length is 14 residues. Germline V gives CDR1 SGHRS, CDR2 YFSETQ. CDR3 amino acids: CASGLLATVNEQFF. DNA of the CDR3: TGCGCCAGCGGCTTGCTAGCGACAGTCAATGAGCAGTTCTTC.

This clonotype was counted ten times or more. The rearrangement joins TRBV12-3 or TRBV12-4 to TRBJ2-3, with TRBD1 as a possible D gene (5 bases). Trimming took off 3 bases at V and 1 base at J, with 11 bases between the two ends. This CDR3 spans 15 amino acids. CDR3: CASSFAVTGTDTQYF. CDR3 DNA: TGTGCCAGCAGTTTTGCGGTGACAGGCACAGATACGCAGTATTTT.

The chain links TRBV20-1 to TRBJ2-5, with D hard to call. Trimming left V 4 bases short and J 4 bases short, with 7 bases between. CDR1 is DFQATT and CDR2 is SNEGSKA in the germline V gene (reference sequence). The CDR3 is made up of 11 amino acids. CDR3 coding DNA: TGCAGTGCTATCTCCAGAGAGACCCAGTACTTC. Protein product: CSAISRETQYF.

CDR3 DNA: TGTGCCAGCAGTGAAGACTACAGGTCCTACGAGCAGTACTTC. Its protein is CASSEDYRSYEQYF. V is TRBV2 and J is TRBJ2-7; D perhaps matches TRBD1 (5 bases). CDR3 length equals 14 residues. The V and J ends lost 1 base and 1 base respectively, with 8 bases between them. Germline V lookup: CDR1 SNHLY, CDR2 FYNNEI.

The genes are TRBV3-1 and TRBJ2-1; D is ambiguous. From germline, CDR1 is LGHDT and CDR2 YNNKEL (reference sequence). Trimming shortened V by 3 bases and J by 9 bases, and 15 bases separated the two germline ends. The CDR3 length is 14 residues. The CDR3 sequence: CASSQAPLRGEQFF. The DNA for the CDR3 is TGTGCCAGCAGCCAGGCTCCCCTTAGAGGTGAGCAGTTCTTC.

This clonotype was detected many times. This sequence joins TRBV29-1 and TRBJ2-5; 11 bases match TRBD2. Near its end, the DNA agrees better with TRBJ2-7, so the J call may be wrong. The length of the CDR3 is 13 residues. Germline-derived CDR1 and CDR2 are SQVTM and ANQGSEA. The DNA for the CDR3 is TGCAGCGTTGAAGTGACTAGCGGGACCGAGCAGTACTTC. Its translation is CSVEVTSGTEQYF.

A remark on this clonotype: Compared with germline, one end of the junction differs, possibly owing to a read error. The chain employs TRBV4-1 and TRBJ2-7; D gene unclear. Germline V gene sequence: CDR1 MGHRA, CDR2 YSYEKL. The CDR3 is made up of 14 amino acids. Written as DNA, the CDR3 is TGCGCCAGCAACCAAGTTGGGTTCGCCTACGAGCAGTACTTC. Amino acids: CASNQVGFAYEQYF.

The genes are TRBV5-4 and TRBJ2-2; D may match TRBD1 or TRBD2 (5 bases each). V lost 7 bases and J 3 bases, leaving 16 bases between the germline ends. CDR1 and CDR2 (germline): SGHNT, YYREEE (reference sequence). The CDR3 extends over 15 amino acids. For the CDR3, the DNA is TGTGCCAGCCAGGGAAGGGACGGTGACACCGGGGAGCTGTTTTTT. Protein: CASQGRDGDTGELFF.

The rearrangement links TRBV27 to TRBJ2-6; 9 bases fit TRBD1. After removal of 3 bases from V and 4 bases from J, the junction contained 4 bases not matched to a gene. The CDR3 is 16 amino acids. Germline CDR1 MNHEY, CDR2 SMNVEV (reference sequence). This CDR3 reads CASSFWTGDGANVLTF. Written as DNA, the CDR3 is TGTGCCAGCAGTTTTTGGACAGGGGACGGGGCCAACGTCCTGACTTTC.

The table lists this clonotype with a few counts. The rearrangement joins TRBV28 to TRBJ1-2; a weak D match, TRBD1 (6 bases). Per the germline V gene, CDR1 is MDHEN and CDR2 is SYDVKM. The V and J ends lost 8 bases and 4 bases respectively, with 11 bases between them. This CDR3 spans 12 amino acids. The CDR3 is CASGGGLYGYTF. In DNA form, the CDR3 reads TGTGCCAGCGGTGGGGGGCTCTATGGCTACACCTTC.